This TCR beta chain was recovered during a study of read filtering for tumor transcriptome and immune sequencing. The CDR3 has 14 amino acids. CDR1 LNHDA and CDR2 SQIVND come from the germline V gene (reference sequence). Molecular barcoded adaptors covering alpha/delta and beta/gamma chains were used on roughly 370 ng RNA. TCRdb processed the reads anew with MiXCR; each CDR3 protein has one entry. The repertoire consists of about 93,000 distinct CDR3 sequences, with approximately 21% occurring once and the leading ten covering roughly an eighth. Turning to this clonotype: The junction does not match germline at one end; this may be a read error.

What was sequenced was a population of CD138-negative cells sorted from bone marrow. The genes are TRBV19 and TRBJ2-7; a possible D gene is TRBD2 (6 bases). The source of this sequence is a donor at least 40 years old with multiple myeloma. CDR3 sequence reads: CASSRGGKTYEQYF. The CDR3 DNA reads TGTGCCAGCAGTAGGGGAGGCAAGACCTACGAGCAGTACTTC.